This TCR beta chain comes out of a study of CD8+ T cells in alopecia areata. Overall study findings and caveats: Compared with mice, patients displayed less clear TCR sharing, possibly for HLA-related reasons.

cDNA serving as the sequencing template came from extracted, reverse transcribed RNA. Clones were read by immunoSEQ multiplex PCR, and TCRdb kept only the in-frame ones, dropping some. This table has about 280,000 clones, 58% appearing once. As for treatment: oral pan-JAK inhibitor, 5-10 mg twice daily. As regards this clone: Its target is unknown.

Trimming stripped 6 bases from V and 7 bases from J, with 13 bases between. The CDR3 is made up of 13 amino acids. The germline V gene encodes CDR1 SQVTM and CDR2 ANQGSEA. The receptor comes from a human donor with alopecia areata. Sequencing used CD4+ T cells sorted from blood, obtained at week 24, from a patient treated with tofacitinib. The chain is built from TRBV29-1 and TRBJ1-6; perhaps TRBD1 as D (6 bases). The CDR3 nucleotides read TGCAGCGTCGGTACAGGGCCAAATTCACCCCTCCACTTT. Translation: CSVGTGPNSPLHF.